The present T cell receptor (beta chain) was sequenced within a study of cytomegalovirus exposure and HLA in healthy donors. Study-wide points: Rates of TCR association differed by HLA locus in a later analysis, with DRB1 highest and HLA-C lowest. Immune exposure information available was restricted to CMV serostatus.

Amplification used 60 Vbeta primers and 13 Jbeta primers. The table came from immunoSEQ multiplex PCR; TCRdb's copy has only in-frame clones and leaves some out. The sample includes about 140,000 clones, approximately 73% of them seen just once. This CDR3 spans 12 amino acids. CDR1 and CDR2 (germline): SQVTM, ANQGSEA. As to this clone: The antigen is undetermined.

This receptor was obtained from a human donor in good health. Material for sequencing was PBMCs. The V and J genes are TRBV29-1 and TRBJ2-5; 8 bases agree with TRBD1. The DNA end favors TRBJ2-7, so the J call may be wrong. CDR3 region: CSVGQGASEQYF. The CDR3 DNA is TGCAGCGTTGGGCAGGGGGCCAGCGAGCAGTACTTC.